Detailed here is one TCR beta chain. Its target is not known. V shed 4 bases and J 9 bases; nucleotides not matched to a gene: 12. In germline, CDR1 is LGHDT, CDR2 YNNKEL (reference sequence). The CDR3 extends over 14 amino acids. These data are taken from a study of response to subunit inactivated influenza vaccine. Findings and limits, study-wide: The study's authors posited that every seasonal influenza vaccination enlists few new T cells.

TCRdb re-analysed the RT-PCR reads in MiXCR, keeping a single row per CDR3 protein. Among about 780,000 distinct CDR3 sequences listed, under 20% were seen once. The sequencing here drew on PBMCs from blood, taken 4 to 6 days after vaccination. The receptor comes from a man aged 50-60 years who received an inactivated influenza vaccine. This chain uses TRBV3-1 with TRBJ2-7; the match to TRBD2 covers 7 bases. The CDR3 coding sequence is TGTGCCAGCAGCCCTGGGAGGGGAGCAGTAGGGCAGTACTTC. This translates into CASSPGRGAVGQYF.